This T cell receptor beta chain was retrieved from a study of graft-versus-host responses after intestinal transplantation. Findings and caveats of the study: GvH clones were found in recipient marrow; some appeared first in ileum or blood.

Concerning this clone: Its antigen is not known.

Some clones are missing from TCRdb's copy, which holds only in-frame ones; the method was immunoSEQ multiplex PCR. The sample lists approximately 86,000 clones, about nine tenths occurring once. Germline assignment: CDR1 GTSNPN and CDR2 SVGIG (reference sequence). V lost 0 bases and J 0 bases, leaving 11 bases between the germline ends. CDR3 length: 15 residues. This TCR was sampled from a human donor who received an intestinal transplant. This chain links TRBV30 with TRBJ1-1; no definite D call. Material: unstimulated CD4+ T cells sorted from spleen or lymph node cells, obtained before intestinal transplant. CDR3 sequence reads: CAWSVQQTMNTEAFF. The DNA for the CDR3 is TGTGCCTGGAGTGTACAACAGACCATGAACACTGAAGCTTTCTTT.